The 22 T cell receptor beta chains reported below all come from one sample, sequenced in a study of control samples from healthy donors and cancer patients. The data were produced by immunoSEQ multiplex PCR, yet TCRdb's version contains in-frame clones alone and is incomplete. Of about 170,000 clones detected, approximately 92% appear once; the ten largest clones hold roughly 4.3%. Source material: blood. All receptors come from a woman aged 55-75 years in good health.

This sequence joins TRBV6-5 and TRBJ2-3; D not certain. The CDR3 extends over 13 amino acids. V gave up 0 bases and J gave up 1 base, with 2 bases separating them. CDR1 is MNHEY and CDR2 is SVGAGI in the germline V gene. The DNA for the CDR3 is TGTGCCAGCAGTTACTCTGGCACAGATACGCAGTATTTT. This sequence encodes CASSYSGTDTQYF.

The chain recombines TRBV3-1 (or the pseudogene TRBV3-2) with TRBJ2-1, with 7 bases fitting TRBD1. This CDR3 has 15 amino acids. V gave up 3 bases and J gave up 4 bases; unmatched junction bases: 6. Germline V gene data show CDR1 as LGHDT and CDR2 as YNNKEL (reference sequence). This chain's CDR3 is CASSHAGTVYNEQFF. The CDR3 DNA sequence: TGTGCCAGCAGCCACGCCGGGACAGTTTACAATGAGCAGTTCTTC.

The CDR3 sequence is CASKRGDEETQYF. The CDR3 DNA follows: TGTGCCAGCAAGCGGGGGGACGAAGAGACCCAGTACTTC. V gene TRBV28 combines with J gene TRBJ2-5; TRBD2 aligns across 9 bases. CDR3 length: 13 amino acids. Germline values: CDR1 MDHEN, CDR2 SYDVKM. Trimming cost V 7 bases and J 3 bases; bases outside gene matches: 3.

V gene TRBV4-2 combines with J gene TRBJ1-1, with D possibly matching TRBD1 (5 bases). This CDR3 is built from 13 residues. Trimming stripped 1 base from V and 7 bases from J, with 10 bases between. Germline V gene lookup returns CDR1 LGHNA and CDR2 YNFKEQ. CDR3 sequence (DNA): TGTGCCAGCAGCCAAGGCCGACAGAATGAAGCTTTCTTT. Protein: CASSQGRQNEAFF.

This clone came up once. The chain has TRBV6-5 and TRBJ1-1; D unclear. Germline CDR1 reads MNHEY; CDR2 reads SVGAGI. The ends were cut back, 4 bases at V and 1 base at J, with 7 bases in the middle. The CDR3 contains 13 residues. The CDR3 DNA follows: TGTGCCAGCAGTTCCAAGTCGAACACTGAAGCTTTCTTT. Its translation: CASSSKSNTEAFF.

Here the CDR3 reads CASRRTGTNTGELFF. CDR3 bases: TGTGCCAGCAGGAGGACAGGGACGAACACCGGGGAGCTGTTTTTT. The J gene is TRBJ2-2, the V gene TRBV6-5; 8 bases are a match to TRBD1. The V and J ends lost 6 bases and 0 bases, in that order; junction bases with no gene match: 3. CDR1 is MNHEY and CDR2 is SVGAGI in the germline V gene. This CDR3 spans 15 amino acids.

CDR3 protein: CASSYGFNTGELFF. The DNA of the CDR3 is TGTGCCAGCAGTTATGGGTTTAACACCGGGGAGCTGTTTTTT. The chain couples TRBV6-5 to TRBJ2-2; no definite D call. Germline assignment: CDR1 MNHEY and CDR2 SVGAGI. With 3 bases removed from V and 2 bases from J, the gap between germline ends came to 7 bases. The CDR3 has 14 amino acids.

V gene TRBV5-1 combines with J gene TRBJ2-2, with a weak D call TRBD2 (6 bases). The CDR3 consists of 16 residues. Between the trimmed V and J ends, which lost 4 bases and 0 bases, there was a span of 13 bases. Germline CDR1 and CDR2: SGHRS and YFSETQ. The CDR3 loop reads CASSGRWGSNTGELFF. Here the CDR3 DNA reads TGCGCCAGCAGCGGGAGGTGGGGATCGAACACCGGGGAGCTGTTTTTT.

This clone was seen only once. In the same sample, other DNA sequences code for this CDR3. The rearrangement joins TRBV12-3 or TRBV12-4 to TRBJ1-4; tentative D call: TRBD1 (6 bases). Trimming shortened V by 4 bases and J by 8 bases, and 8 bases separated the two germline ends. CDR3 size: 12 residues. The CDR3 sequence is CASSSQGEKLFF. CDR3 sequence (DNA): TGTGCCAGCAGTTCCCAGGGGGAAAAACTGTTTTTT.

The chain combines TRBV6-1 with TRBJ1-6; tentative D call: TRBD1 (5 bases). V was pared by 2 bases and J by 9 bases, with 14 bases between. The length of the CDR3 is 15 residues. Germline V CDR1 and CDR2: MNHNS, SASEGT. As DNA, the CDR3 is TGTGCCAGCAGTGAATCTGCAGGGAAAGGTTCACCCCTCCACTTT. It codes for CASSESAGKGSPLHF.

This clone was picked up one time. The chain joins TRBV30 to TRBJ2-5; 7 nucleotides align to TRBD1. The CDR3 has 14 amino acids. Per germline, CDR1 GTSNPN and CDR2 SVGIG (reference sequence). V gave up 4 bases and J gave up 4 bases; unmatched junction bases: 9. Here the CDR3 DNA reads TGTGCCTGGAATAATGTGAGGGGGCGAGAGACCCAGTACTTC. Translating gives CAWNNVRGRETQYF.

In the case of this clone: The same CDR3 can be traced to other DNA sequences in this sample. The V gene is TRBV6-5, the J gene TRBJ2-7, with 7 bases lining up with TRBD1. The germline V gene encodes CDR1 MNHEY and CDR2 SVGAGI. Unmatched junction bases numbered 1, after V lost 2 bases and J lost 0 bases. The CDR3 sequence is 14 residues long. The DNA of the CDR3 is TGTGCCAGCAGTTACGGGGACAGCTCCTACGAGCAGTACTTC. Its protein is CASSYGDSSYEQYF.

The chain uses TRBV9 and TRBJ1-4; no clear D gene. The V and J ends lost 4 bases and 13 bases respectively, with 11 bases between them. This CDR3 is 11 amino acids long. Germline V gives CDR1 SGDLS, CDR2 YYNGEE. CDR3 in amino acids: CASSSHSGLFF. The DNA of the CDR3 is TGTGCCAGCAGCTCCCACAGCGGACTGTTTTTT.

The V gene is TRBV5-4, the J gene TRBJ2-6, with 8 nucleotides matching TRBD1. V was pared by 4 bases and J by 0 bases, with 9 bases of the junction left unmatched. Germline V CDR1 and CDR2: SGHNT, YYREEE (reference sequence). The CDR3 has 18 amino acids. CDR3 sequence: CASSGNRGRSSGANVLTF. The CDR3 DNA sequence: TGTGCCAGCAGCGGAAACAGGGGGAGAAGCTCTGGGGCCAACGTCCTGACTTTC.

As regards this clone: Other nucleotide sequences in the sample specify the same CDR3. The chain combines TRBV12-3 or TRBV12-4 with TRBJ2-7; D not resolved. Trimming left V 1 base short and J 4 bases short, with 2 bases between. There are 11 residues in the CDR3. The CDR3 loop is CASSLGYEQYF. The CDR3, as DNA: TGTGCCAGCAGTTTAGGGTACGAGCAGTACTTC.

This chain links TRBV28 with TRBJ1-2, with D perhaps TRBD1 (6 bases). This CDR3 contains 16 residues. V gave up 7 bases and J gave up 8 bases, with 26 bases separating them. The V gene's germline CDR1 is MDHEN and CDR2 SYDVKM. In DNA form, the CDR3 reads TGTGCCAGCAAGGTTATTGGCAGAACAGGGTCGGAAGGCTACACCTTC. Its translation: CASKVIGRTGSEGYTF.

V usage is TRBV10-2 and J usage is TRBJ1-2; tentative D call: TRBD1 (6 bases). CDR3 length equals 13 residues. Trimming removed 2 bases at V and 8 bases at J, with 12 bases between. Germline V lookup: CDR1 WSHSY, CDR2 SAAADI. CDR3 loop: CASSETGRGGYTF. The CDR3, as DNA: TGCGCCAGCAGTGAGACAGGGCGAGGGGGCTACACCTTC.

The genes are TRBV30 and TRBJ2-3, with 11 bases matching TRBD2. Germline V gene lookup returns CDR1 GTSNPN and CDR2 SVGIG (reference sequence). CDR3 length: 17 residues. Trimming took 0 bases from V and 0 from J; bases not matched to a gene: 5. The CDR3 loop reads CAWSVGLAELSTDTQYF. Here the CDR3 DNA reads TGTGCCTGGAGTGTGGGACTAGCGGAGCTGAGCACAGATACGCAGTATTTT. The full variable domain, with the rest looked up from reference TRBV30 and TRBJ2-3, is SQTIHQWPATLVQPVGSPLSLECTVEGTSNPNLYWYRQAAGRGLQLLFYSVGIGQISSEVPQNLSASRPQDRQFILSSKKLLLSDSGFYLCAWSVGLAELSTDTQYFGPGTRLTVL.

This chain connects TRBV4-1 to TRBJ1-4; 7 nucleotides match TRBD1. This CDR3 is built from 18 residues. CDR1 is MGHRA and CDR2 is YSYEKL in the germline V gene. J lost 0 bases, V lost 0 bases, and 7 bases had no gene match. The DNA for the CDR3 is TGCGCCAGCAGCCAAGAACCAAGGACAGGAACAACTAATGAAAAACTGTTTTTT. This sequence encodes CASSQEPRTGTTNEKLFF.

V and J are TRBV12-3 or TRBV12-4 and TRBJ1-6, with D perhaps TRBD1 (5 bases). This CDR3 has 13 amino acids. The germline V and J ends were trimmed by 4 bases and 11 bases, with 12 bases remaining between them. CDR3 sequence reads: CASSSGLLTPLHF. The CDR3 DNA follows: TGTGCCAGCAGTTCGGGGCTTTTAACACCCCTCCACTTT.

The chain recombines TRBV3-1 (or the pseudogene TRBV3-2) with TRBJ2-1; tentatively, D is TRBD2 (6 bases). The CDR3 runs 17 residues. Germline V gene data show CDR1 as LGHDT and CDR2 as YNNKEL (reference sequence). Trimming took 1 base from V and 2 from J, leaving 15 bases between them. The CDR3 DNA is TGTGCCAGCAGCCAAGGGGGAGGCCGCGGGGCCTACAATGAGCAGTTCTTC. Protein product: CASSQGGGRGAYNEQFF.

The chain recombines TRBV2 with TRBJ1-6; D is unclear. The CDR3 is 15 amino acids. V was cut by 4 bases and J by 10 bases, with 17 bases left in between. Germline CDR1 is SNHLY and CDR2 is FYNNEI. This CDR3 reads CASSVQVGTRSPLHF. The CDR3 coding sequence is TGTGCCAGCAGTGTCCAGGTCGGCACCCGGTCACCCCTCCACTTT.